This TCR beta chain was documented in a study of beta chain features in type 1 diabetes. In this sample, this clone turned up a few times. Expressed TCRB transcripts got sequenced, as all isolated RNA was reverse transcribed. An average approximately 3.3 million reads came from naive, central memory and regulatory T cell samples. Data came from immunoSEQ multiplex PCR; TCRdb stores just in-frame clones and leaves some out. The sample contains about 230,000 clones, 9.6% of which appear only once. Stem cell-like memory, regulatory, central memory and naive CD4+ cells were sorted via CD45RO/CCR7/CD25/CD127/CD95/CD27. CDR1 and CDR2 from the germline V gene are MGHRA and YSYEKL. The CDR3 has 15 residues. V shed 4 bases and J 4 bases; nucleotides not matched to a gene: 7.

The V and J genes are TRBV4-1 and TRBJ1-2; 9 nucleotides match TRBD1. The clonotype comes from a woman under 30 in good health. What was sequenced was naive CD4+ T cells from blood. CDR3 coding DNA: TGCGCCAGCAGCCCGACGGACAGGGGAAGCTATGGCTACACCTTC. Its translation is CASSPTDRGSYGYTF.